A selection of T cell receptor beta chains follows, all from one sample in a study of cytomegalovirus exposure and HLA in healthy donors. The repertoire was sequenced with immunoSEQ multiplex PCR; TCRdb's copy has only in-frame clones and lacks some. The sample has tens of thousands of clones, approximately 80% seen once. Source material: PBMCs. The receptors originated from a man aged 25 to 40 in good health and CMV-seronegative. Each CDR3 is given with its conserved first and last residue. The D gene is left open where the match is weak. Clone size, where shown, is once, few, many, or a class for clones that have expanded.

cdr3_aa	cdr3_nt	cdr3_length	clone_size	v_call	j_call	d_call
CATSSLTGGSEQFF	TGTGCCACCAGCAGCTTGACAGGGGGCAGTGAGCAGTTCTTC	14	.	TRBV15	TRBJ2-1	TRBD1
CASSLGTVYEQYF	TGTGCCAGCAGCTTAGGGACAGTCTACGAGCAGTACTTC	13	.	TRBV11-1	TRBJ2-7	.
CASRKKTGAAPEAFF	TGTGCCAGCAGGAAAAAAACAGGGGCCGCCCCTGAAGCTTTCTTT	15	.	TRBV6-1	TRBJ1-1	TRBD1
CASSELASQETQYF	TGTGCCAGCAGTGAACTGGCATCCCAAGAGACCCAGTACTTC	14	.	TRBV6-1	TRBJ2-5	.
CASSKNGANTGELFF	TGTGCCAGTAGTAAGAACGGGGCGAACACCGGGGAGCTGTTTTTT	15	.	TRBV19	TRBJ2-2	.
CASSPQTGVNTEAFF	TGTGCCAGCAGCCCACAGACAGGAGTGAACACTGAAGCTTTCTTT	15	.	TRBV5-4	TRBJ1-1	.
CASSLKPTDSNYEQYF	TGCGCCAGCAGCCTGAAACCGACAGACAGCAACTACGAGCAGTACTTC	16	.	TRBV5-1	TRBJ2-7	.
CASRPGQGYEQYF	TGTGCCAGCAGACCGGGACAGGGCTACGAGCAGTACTTC	13	once	TRBV27	TRBJ2-7	TRBD1
CASSLDSTNYGYTF	TGCGCCAGCAGCTTGGACAGTACTAACTATGGCTACACCTTC	14	.	TRBV5-1	TRBJ1-2	.
CASSLFGTSVFEQFF	TGTGCCAGCAGCTTATTTGGGACTAGCGTGTTTGAGCAGTTCTTC	15	.	TRBV7-2	TRBJ2-1	TRBD2
CATSRPQGLAGAIDTQYF	TGTGCCACCAGCAGACCTCAGGGACTAGCGGGGGCTATAGATACGCAGTATTTT	18	.	TRBV15	TRBJ2-3	TRBD2
CASGLVLAGSSTDTQYF	TGTGCTAGTGGTTTGGTACTCGCGGGGAGTAGCACAGATACGCAGTATTTT	17	.	TRBV12-5	TRBJ2-3	.
CASSELNQPQHF	TGTGCCAGCAGTGAGTTAAATCAGCCCCAGCATTTT	12	few	TRBV2	TRBJ1-5	.
CASTSGQGNNIQYF	TGCGCCAGCACCTCAGGCCAGGGGAATAACATTCAGTACTTC	14	few	TRBV5-1	TRBJ2-4	.
CASIPGNNQPQHF	TGTGCCAGCATCCCAGGAAACAATCAGCCCCAGCATTTT	13	.	TRBV6-1	TRBJ1-5	.
CAVGQSSYEQYF	TGTGCCGTTGGACAGAGCTCCTACGAGCAGTACTTC	12	.	TRBV6-1	TRBJ2-7	.
CASSEGQGEGSPLHF	TGTGCCAGCAGCGAGGGACAGGGAGAGGGTTCACCCCTCCACTTT	15	.	TRBV9	TRBJ1-6	TRBD1
CSVVYHTPKWGNQETQYF	TGCAGCGTTGTCTATCATACACCAAAATGGGGCAACCAAGAGACCCAGTACTTC	18	.	TRBV29-1	TRBJ2-5	.
CASRGALDYGYTF	TGTGCCAGCAGGGGGGCTTTAGACTATGGCTACACCTTC	13	.	TRBV6-1	TRBJ1-2	.
CASRLDRGLRGEKLFF	TGTGCCAGCAGGCTCGACAGGGGGCTTCGGGGTGAAAAACTGTTTTTT	16	.	TRBV28	TRBJ1-4	TRBD1
CASSLGRRDKSALEAFF	TGTGCCAGCAGCTTAGGGCGCAGGGATAAGTCGGCCCTTGAAGCTTTCTTT	17	.	TRBV11-1	TRBJ1-1	.
CASSGTGGSSYNEQFF	TGTGCCAGCAGTGGTACAGGGGGATCGAGCTACAATGAGCAGTTCTTC	16	.	TRBV9	TRBJ2-1	TRBD1
CSVDKLIGEAFF	TGCAGCGTTGATAAATTGATCGGTGAAGCTTTCTTT	12	.	TRBV29-1	TRBJ1-1	.
CASSYLQGFGGYTF	TGTGCCAGCAGTTACTTACAGGGGTTCGGTGGCTACACCTTC	14	.	TRBV6-5	TRBJ1-2	TRBD1
CASSSDRAPTLGFVQYF	TGTGCCAGCAGCTCTGACAGGGCCCCAACCTTAGGCTTCGTGCAGTACTTC	17	.	TRBV7-9	TRBJ2-7	TRBD1
CASSQEGRYSGANVLTF	TGTGCCAGCAGCCAAGAGGGGAGATACTCTGGGGCCAACGTCCTGACTTTC	17	.	TRBV14	TRBJ2-6	.
CASSLYRGGGNTIYF	TGTGCCAGCAGCTTGTACAGGGGTGGTGGAAACACCATATATTTT	15	.	TRBV5-4	TRBJ1-3	TRBD1
CASSQERTSGGAIRQETQYF	TGTGCCAGCAGCCAAGAAAGGACTAGCGGGGGGGCAATACGCCAAGAGACCCAGTACTTC	20	.	TRBV4-2	TRBJ2-5	TRBD2
CASSFYRAEINSPLHF	TGTGCCAGCAGCTTTTACAGGGCCGAGATAAATTCACCCCTCCACTTT	16	.	TRBV5-6	TRBJ1-6	.
CASSLLIAGGRDTQYF	TGCGCCAGCAGCTTGTTGATAGCGGGGGGCAGAGATACGCAGTATTTT	16	.	TRBV5-1	TRBJ2-3	TRBD2
CASSWTGTGLSQHEQYF	TGTGCCAGCAGCTGGACCGGGACAGGGTTGTCCCAGCACGAGCAGTACTTC	17	once	TRBV7-2	TRBJ2-7	TRBD1
CASLRTVNTEAFF	TGTGCCAGCCTACGGACAGTCAACACTGAAGCTTTCTTT	13	once	TRBV6-5	TRBJ1-1	.
CASRKQGATEAFF	TGTGCCAGCAGAAAACAGGGGGCCACTGAAGCTTTCTTT	13	.	TRBV16	TRBJ1-1	TRBD1
CASSKTQGGNSPLHF	TGTGCCAGCAGTAAAACCCAGGGGGGTAATTCACCCCTCCACTTT	15	.	TRBV27	TRBJ1-6	TRBD1
CASSQEWGTRGADTQYF	TGCGCCAGCAGCCAAGAATGGGGGACTCGTGGCGCAGATACGCAGTATTTT	17	.	TRBV4-1	TRBJ2-3	.
CASSVDNRGSWNTIYF	TGTGCCAGCAGCGTAGACAACAGGGGCAGTTGGAACACCATATATTTT	16	.	TRBV9	TRBJ1-3	TRBD1
CASSHQGTYEQYF	TGTGCCAGCAGCCATCAGGGAACCTACGAGCAGTACTTC	13	.	TRBV6-6	TRBJ2-7	.
CASSSRTGGSYGYTF	TGTGCCAGTAGTTCCCGGACAGGGGGCAGCTATGGCTACACCTTC	15	.	TRBV19	TRBJ1-2	TRBD1
CSVEVDSSNQPQHF	TGCAGCGTTGAGGTCGACAGTAGCAATCAGCCCCAGCATTTT	14	.	TRBV29-1	TRBJ1-5	.
CASSLGQSSPYEQYF	TGTGCCAGCAGCTTAGGACAGAGTTCCCCCTACGAGCAGTACTTC	15	.	TRBV11-1	TRBJ2-7	.
CASSLAPSGDTYEQYF	TGCGCCAGCAGCTTGGCTCCTAGCGGGGACACCTACGAGCAGTACTTC	16	.	TRBV5-1	TRBJ2-7	TRBD2
CASSYTQGAAYNEQFF	TGTGCCAGCAGCTACACACAGGGTGCTGCATACAATGAGCAGTTCTTC	16	.	TRBV7-6	TRBJ2-1	.
CASSRRGSDTEAFF	TGTGCCAGTAGTCGCAGGGGGTCCGACACTGAAGCTTTCTTT	14	few	TRBV19	TRBJ1-1	TRBD1
CASSSSNRGRVQPQHF	TGTGCCAGCAGTTCGTCGAACAGGGGTCGGGTTCAGCCCCAGCATTTT	16	.	TRBV27	TRBJ1-5	TRBD1
CASSPRAATEAFF	TGTGCCAGCAGCCCGAGGGCGGCCACTGAAGCTTTCTTT	13	.	TRBV7-3	TRBJ1-1	.
CSAARGGDEQYF	TGCAGCGCCGCCAGGGGAGGGGACGAGCAGTACTTC	12	.	TRBV29-1	TRBJ2-7	.
CASSLADSYEQYF	TGTGCCAGCAGTTTGGCAGATTCCTACGAGCAGTACTTC	13	.	TRBV27	TRBJ2-7	.
CASSLEGRGNTEAFF	TGTGCCAGCAGCTTAGAGGGCAGGGGGAACACTGAAGCTTTCTTT	15	.	TRBV7-6	TRBJ1-1	.
CASSPRFGGTDTQYF	TGTGCCAGCTCACCCCGTTTTGGGGGGACAGATACGCAGTATTTT	15	.	TRBV18	TRBJ2-3	.
CASSHQGVNSPLHF	TGTGCCAGCAGCCATCAGGGTGTCAATTCACCCCTCCACTTT	14	.	TRBV13	TRBJ1-6	.
CASSLEDSPNSPLHF	TGTGCCAGCAGCTTAGAAGACAGCCCTAATTCACCCCTCCACTTT	15	.	TRBV5-4	TRBJ1-6	.
CASGFGGAYEQYF	TGTGCTAGTGGTTTCGGGGGGGCCTACGAGCAGTACTTC	13	once	TRBV12-5	TRBJ2-7	TRBD2
CASGPERNNQPQHF	TGTGCCAGCGGCCCAGAGCGGAACAATCAGCCCCAGCATTTT	14	few	TRBV6-6	TRBJ1-5	.
CASSFRVSSNQPQHF	TGTGCCAGTAGCTTCAGGGTATCTAGCAATCAGCCCCAGCATTTT	15	.	TRBV19	TRBJ1-5	.
CASSGQLSQETQYF	TGTGCCAGCAGCGGACAGCTTTCCCAAGAGACCCAGTACTTC	14	once	TRBV2	TRBJ2-5	.
CASRAGTVNTEAFF	TGTGCCAGCAGGGCCGGGACAGTGAACACTGAAGCTTTCTTT	14	once	TRBV2	TRBJ1-1	TRBD1
CASSDFRGWVEKLFF	TGTGCCAGCAGTGACTTTAGGGGGTGGGTTGAAAAACTGTTTTTT	15	.	TRBV6-1	TRBJ1-4	.